The sequence of this T cell receptor (beta chain) was determined in a study of T cells in Graves' hyperthyroidism and ophthalmopathy. Study in general: Initial diagnosis, before any treatment, was when peripheral blood was collected.

A few counts support this clonotype. Antigen: not known. Findings and limits, study-wide: Clonotypes that were expanded in thyroid above 0.001 mostly appeared in blood too.

After removal of 6 bases from V and 4 bases from J, the junction contained 7 bases not matched to a gene. Germline-derived CDR1 and CDR2 are SEHNR and FQNEAQ (reference sequence). The CDR3 has 14 amino acids. The study defined stable Graves' hyperthyroidism as no ophthalmopathy progression within 18 months. What was amplified from RNA transcripts were TCR beta CDR3 regions. The HTBI primer set was used in a first-round RT-PCR of the TCR CDR3. MiXCR, applied by TCRdb to the multiplex PCR reads, yields one record per CDR3 protein. The table lists 350,000 to 400,000 distinct CDR3 sequences, about 18% of them singletons.

The sequence came from a woman aged 18-29 years with Graves' hyperthyroidism. Sequenced material: blood. This chain connects TRBV7-9 to TRBJ1-2; TRBD1 matches 8 bases. This chain's CDR3 is CASRAGTGGYGYTF. Written as DNA, the CDR3 is TGTGCCAGCAGGGCAGGGACAGGCGGCTATGGCTACACCTTC.